The source of this T cell receptor beta chain is a study of T cells in Graves' hyperthyroidism and ophthalmopathy. What was amplified from RNA transcripts were TCR beta CDR3 regions. TCR CDR3 underwent first-round RT-PCR with the HTBI primer set. One entry per CDR3 protein results from TCRdb running MiXCR on the multiplex PCR reads. The sample consists of hundreds of thousands of distinct CDR3 sequences, 15% to 20% of them appearing once. Germline V gives CDR1 MNHNS, CDR2 SASEGT. The CDR3 extends over 14 amino acids. Trimming at V came to 5 bases and at J to 3 bases, leaving 6 bases not matched to a gene.

The gene calls are TRBV6-1 and TRBJ2-7; 8 bases align to TRBD1. The source material was blood. This sequence was found in a middle-aged man with Graves' ophthalmopathy. Here the CDR3 reads CASSSRQGIYEQYF. The CDR3 DNA follows: TGTGCCAGCAGTTCACGACAGGGGATCTACGAGCAGTACTTC.